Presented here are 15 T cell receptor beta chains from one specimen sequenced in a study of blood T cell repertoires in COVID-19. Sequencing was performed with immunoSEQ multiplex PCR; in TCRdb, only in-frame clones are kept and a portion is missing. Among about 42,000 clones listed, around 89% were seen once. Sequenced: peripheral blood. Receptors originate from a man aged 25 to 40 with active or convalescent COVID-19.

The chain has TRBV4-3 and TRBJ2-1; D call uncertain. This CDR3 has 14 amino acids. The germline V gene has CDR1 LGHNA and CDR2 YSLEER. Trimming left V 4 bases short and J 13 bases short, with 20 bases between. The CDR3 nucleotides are TGCGCCAGCAGCCGCTATATTGAAGGAGACCCCCAGTTCTTC. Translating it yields CASSRYIEGDPQFF.

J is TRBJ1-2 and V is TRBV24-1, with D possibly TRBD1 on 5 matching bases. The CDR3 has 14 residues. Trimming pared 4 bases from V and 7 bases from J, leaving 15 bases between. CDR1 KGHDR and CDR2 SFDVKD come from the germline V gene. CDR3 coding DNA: TGTGCCACCAGTGACCCTTCCGGGGGAGGTGGCTACACCTTC. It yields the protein CATSDPSGGGGYTF.

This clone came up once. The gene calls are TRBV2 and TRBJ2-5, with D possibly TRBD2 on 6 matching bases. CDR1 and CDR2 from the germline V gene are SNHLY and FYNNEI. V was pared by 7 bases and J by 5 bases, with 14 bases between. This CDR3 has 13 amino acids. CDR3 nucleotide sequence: TGTGCCAGCAAAGTAGCTAGCGTGGAGACCCAGTACTTC. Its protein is CASKVASVETQYF.

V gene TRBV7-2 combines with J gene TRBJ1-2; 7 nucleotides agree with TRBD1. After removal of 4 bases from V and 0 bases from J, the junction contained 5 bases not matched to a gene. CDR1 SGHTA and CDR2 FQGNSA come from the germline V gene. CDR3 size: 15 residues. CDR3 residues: CASSSPGQSNYGYTF. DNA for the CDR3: TGTGCCAGCAGCTCACCGGGACAGTCTAACTATGGCTACACCTTC. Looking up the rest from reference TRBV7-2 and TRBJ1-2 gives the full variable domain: GAGVSQSPSNKVTEKGKDVELRCDPISGHTALYWYRQSLGQGLEFLIYFQGNSAPDKSGLPSDRFSAERTGGSVSTLTIQRTQQEDSAVYLCASSSPGQSNYGYTFGSGTRLTVV.

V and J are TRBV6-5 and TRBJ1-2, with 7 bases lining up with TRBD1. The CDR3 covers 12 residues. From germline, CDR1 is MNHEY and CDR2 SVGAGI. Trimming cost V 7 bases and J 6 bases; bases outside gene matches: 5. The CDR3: CASTRTGHGYTF. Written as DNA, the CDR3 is TGTGCCAGCACCCGGACAGGTCATGGCTACACCTTC.

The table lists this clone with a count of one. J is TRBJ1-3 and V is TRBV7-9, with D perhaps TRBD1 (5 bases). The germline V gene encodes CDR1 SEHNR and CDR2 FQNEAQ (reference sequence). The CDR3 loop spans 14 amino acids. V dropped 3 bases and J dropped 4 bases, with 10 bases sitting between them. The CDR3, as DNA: TGTGCCAGCAGCTTTGACAGTGGGGGAAACACCATATATTTT. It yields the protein CASSFDSGGNTIYF.

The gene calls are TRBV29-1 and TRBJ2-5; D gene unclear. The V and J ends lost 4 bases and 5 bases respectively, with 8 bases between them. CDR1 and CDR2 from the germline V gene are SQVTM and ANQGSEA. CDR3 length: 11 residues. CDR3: CSVGRGETQYF. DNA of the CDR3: TGCAGCGTTGGGCGCGGCGAGACCCAGTACTTC.

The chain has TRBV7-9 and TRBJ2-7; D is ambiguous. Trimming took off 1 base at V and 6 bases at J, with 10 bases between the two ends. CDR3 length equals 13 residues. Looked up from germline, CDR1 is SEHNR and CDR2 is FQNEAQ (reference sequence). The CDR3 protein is CASSLGQFSEQYV. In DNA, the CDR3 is TGTGCCAGCAGCTTAGGCCAGTTCTCCGAGCAGTACGTC.

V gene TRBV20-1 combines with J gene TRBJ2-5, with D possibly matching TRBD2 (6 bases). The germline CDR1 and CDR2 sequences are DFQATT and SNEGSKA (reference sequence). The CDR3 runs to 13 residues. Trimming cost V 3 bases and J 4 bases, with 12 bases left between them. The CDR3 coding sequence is TGCAGTGCTAGTCGGGGGTTTAGAGAGACCCAGTACTTC. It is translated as CSASRGFRETQYF.

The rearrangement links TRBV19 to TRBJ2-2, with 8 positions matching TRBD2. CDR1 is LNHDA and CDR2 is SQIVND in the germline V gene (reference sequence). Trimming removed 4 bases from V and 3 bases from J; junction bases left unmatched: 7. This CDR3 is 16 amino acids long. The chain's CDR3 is CASSSSGRGDTGELFF. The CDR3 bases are TGTGCCAGTAGTAGCTCGGGGCGGGGGGACACCGGGGAGCTGTTTTTT.

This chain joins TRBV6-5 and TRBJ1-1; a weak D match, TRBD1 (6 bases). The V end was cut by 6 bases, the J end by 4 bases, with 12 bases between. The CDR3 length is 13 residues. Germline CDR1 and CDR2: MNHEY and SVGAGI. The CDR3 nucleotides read TGTGCCAGCAGGACAGGAGTCGGCACTGAAGCTTTCTTT. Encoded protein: CASRTGVGTEAFF.

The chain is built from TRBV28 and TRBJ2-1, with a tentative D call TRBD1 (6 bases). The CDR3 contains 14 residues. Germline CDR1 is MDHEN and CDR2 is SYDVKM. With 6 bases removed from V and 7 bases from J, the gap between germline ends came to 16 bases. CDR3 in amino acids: CASSLAGAFNEQFF. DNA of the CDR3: TGTGCCAGCAGCCTGGCAGGGGCATTTAATGAGCAGTTCTTC.

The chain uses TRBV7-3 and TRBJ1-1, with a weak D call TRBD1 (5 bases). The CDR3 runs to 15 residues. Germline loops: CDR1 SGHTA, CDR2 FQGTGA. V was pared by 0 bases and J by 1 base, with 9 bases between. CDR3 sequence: CASSLTFQGNTEAFF. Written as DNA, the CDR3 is TGTGCCAGCAGCTTAACGTTCCAGGGGAACACTGAAGCTTTCTTT. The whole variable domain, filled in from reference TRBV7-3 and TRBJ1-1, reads GAGVSQTPSNKVTEKGKYVELRCDPISGHTALYWYRQSLGQGPEFLIYFQGTGAADDSGLPNDRFFAVRPEGSVSTLKIQRTERGDSAVYLCASSLTFQGNTEAFFGQGTRLTVV.

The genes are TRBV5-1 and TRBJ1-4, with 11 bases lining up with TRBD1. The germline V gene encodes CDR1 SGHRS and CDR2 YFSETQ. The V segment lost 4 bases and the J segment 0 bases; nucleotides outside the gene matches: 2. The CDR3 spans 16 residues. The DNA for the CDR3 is TGCGCCAGCAGCCCGGGACAGGGGGCAACTAATGAAAAACTGTTTTTT. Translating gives CASSPGQGATNEKLFF.

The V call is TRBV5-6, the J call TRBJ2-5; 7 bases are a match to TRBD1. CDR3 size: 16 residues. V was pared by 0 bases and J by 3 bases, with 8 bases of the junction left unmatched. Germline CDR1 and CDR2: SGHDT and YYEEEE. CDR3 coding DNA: TGTGCCAGCAGCTTGGCCTTGGGACAGAATAAAGAGACCCAGTACTTC. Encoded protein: CASSLALGQNKETQYF.